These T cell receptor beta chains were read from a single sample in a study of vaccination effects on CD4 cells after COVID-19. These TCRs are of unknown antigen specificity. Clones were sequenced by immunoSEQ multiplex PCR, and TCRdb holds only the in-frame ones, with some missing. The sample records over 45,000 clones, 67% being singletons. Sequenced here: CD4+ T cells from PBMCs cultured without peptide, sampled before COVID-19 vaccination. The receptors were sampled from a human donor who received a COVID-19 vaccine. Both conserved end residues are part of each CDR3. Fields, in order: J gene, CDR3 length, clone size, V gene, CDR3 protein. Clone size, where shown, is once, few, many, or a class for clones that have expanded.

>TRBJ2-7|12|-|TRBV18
CASSATGSEQYF
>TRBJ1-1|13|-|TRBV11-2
CASSFPKGTEAFF
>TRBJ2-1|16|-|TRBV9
CASSSRSGTGFDEQFF
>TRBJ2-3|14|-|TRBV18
CASSPMRNTDTQYF
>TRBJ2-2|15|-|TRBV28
CASSLWGGDTGELFF
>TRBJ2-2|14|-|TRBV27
CASSFVRNTGELFF
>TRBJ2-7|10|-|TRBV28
CASGYYEQYF
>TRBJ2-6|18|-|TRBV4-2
CASSQGTTRGSGANVLTF
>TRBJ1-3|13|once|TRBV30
CAWDNSIGNTIYF
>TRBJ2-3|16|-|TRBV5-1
CASSFKRDSYTDTQYF